This entry features one T cell receptor beta chain sequence. Antigen specificity is unknown. V dropped 2 bases and J dropped 2 bases, with 10 bases sitting between them. Per the germline V gene, CDR1 is GTSNPN and CDR2 is SVGIG (reference sequence). The CDR3 is 14 amino acids. These data belong to a study of vaccination and CD4 T cells after COVID-19. Documented treatment: approximately 9-day PBMC culture with coronavirus spike peptide pools or control peptides (ViraFEST assay). Cultured CD4+ T cell DNA underwent sequencing with the Oncomine TCR Beta short-read assay. One entry per CDR3 protein, called by TCRdb with MiXCR from the PCR reads. The sample has about 4,400 distinct CDR3 sequences; approximately 19% are singletons.

This receptor was identified in a human donor who had recovered from COVID-19. The chain carries TRBV30 and TRBJ1-5, with D maybe TRBD1 (5 bases). The sequenced material came from CD4+ T cells from blood, cultured in vitro. The CDR3 is CAWSTGDRNQPQHF. The CDR3 bases are TGTGCCTGGAGTACGGGGGACCGCAATCAGCCCCAGCATTTT.